A selection of T cell receptor beta chains follows, all from one sample in a study of early T cells in non-severe SARS-CoV-2 infection. Using its own MiXCR run on the 5' RACE reads, TCRdb lists one record per CDR3 protein. The data contain fewer than 60,000 distinct CDR3 sequences, around 10% of them singletons. Material: whole blood. These receptors came from an adult who was a healthcare worker with PCR-confirmed SARS-CoV-2 infection or an uninfected control (not recorded which). CDR3s leave out the opening cysteine and the closing phenylalanine or tryptophan.

TRBV6-2/TRBV6-3	TRBJ2-7	ASSEDAGSPHEQY
TRBV5-4	TRBJ2-2	ASSLSGGNTGELF
TRBV20-1	TRBJ2-1	SAPRLAGFYNEQF
TRBV25-1	TRBJ2-1	ASSGRGPYNEQF
TRBV18	TRBJ2-5	ASSPLKDPGGQETQY
TRBV3-1	TRBJ1-2	ASSDSFYGYT
TRBV25-1	TRBJ1-6	ASSEGSSPLH
TRBV20-1	TRBJ2-3	SATGLAGRADTQY
TRBV11-2	TRBJ2-3	ASGGVLLTDTQY
TRBV21-1	TRBJ1-5	ASSKRGQPQH
TRBV24-1	TRBJ2-7	ATGTSGSSHEQY
TRBV6-6	TRBJ2-7	ASTARRGIEQY
TRBV18	TRBJ1-1	ASSRTGSLTNTEAF
TRBV6-1	TRBJ2-3	ASGQGALDTQY
TRBV4-2	TRBJ2-7	ASSQREVLAGEQY
TRBV7-9	TRBJ2-1	ASSQTGQGRIYNEQF
TRBV6-1	TRBJ1-2	ASSEGQGVYGYT
TRBV5-1	TRBJ2-1	ASTSGFGGNEQF
TRBV6-6	TRBJ1-1	ASKPGQGPEAF
TRBV6-6	TRBJ1-1	ATEVVRDTEAF
TRBV20-1	TRBJ2-2	SASRGTGELF
TRBV6-5	TRBJ1-2	ASTSSGQGIYGYT
TRBV5-6	TRBJ2-7	ASSLAAGRAYEQY